The 8 T cell receptor beta chains below all came from one sample that was sequenced in a study of OX40 agonist ivuxolimab in advanced cancers. Profiling relied on immunoSEQ multiplex PCR, and the TCRdb table lists in-frame clones only, not all of them. In the table there are roughly 100,000 clones, more than 85% of which are singletons. The sample in question was CD4+ or CD8+ T cells sorted from blood, obtained in a trial of the OX40 agonist ivuxolimab. The source is an adult with an advanced solid tumor such as melanoma, head and neck, liver or kidney cancer.

This sequence joins TRBV19 and TRBJ1-2; 7 bases line up with TRBD1. The CDR3 is 15 residues long. Germline CDR1 LNHDA, CDR2 SQIVND (reference sequence). With V trimmed by 4 bases and J by 4 bases, 9 bases remained unmatched. For the CDR3, the DNA is TGTGCCAGTAGTACCGCCGGGACAGTCTCCTATGGCTACACCTTC. Encoded protein: CASSTAGTVSYGYTF.

This sequence joins TRBV6-6 and TRBJ1-5; D perhaps matches TRBD1 (6 bases). The CDR3 spans 13 residues. In germline, CDR1 is MNHNY, CDR2 SVGAGI (reference sequence). V was shortened by 8 bases and J by 2 bases, with 10 bases between the two germline ends. This chain's CDR3 is CASHRVGNQPQHF. CDR3 in DNA: TGTGCCAGCCACAGGGTCGGCAATCAGCCCCAGCATTTT.

This rearrangement joins TRBV19 to TRBJ1-5, with D possibly TRBD1 on 6 matching bases. V dropped 8 bases and J dropped 3 bases, with 17 bases sitting between them. There are 15 residues in the CDR3. Germline CDR1 is LNHDA and CDR2 is SQIVND (reference sequence). For the CDR3, the DNA is TGTGCCAGTTCACCAGGGGAGACGGTCAATCAGCCCCAGCATTTT. Encoded protein: CASSPGETVNQPQHF.

The chain has TRBV5-4 and TRBJ1-2, with TRBD1 identical over 8 bases. Trimming at V came to 0 bases and at J to 10 bases, leaving 11 bases not matched to a gene. Germline CDR1 SGHNT, CDR2 YYREEE (reference sequence). The CDR3 length is 15 residues. The CDR3 sequence is CASSLGGTGFTYYTF. The CDR3 coding sequence is TGTGCCAGCAGCTTGGGAGGGACAGGCTTCACCTACTACACCTTC.

This chain connects TRBV6-6 to TRBJ1-5; D possibly corresponds to TRBD1 (6 bases). The germline V gene has CDR1 MNHNY and CDR2 SVGAGI (reference sequence). The CDR3 is made up of 13 amino acids. Between the trimmed V and J ends, which lost 5 bases and 7 bases, there was a span of 12 bases. The CDR3 nucleotides read TGTGCCAGCAGTGACAGGTCCGACCAGCCCCAGCATTTT. Its translation: CASSDRSDQPQHF.

Comments on this clone: Other DNA sequences in this sample translate to the same CDR3. The V and J genes are TRBV18 and TRBJ1-6; a possible D gene is TRBD1 (5 bases). The V end was cut by 2 bases, the J end by 8 bases, with 10 bases between. The CDR3 is made up of 14 amino acids. CDR1 and CDR2 (germline): KGHSH, LQKENI. The CDR3 here is CASSPGGKDSPLHF. CDR3 DNA: TGTGCCAGCTCACCAGGGGGAAAAGATTCACCCCTCCACTTT.

This sequence joins TRBV2 and TRBJ1-5; D perhaps matches TRBD1 (5 bases). The V gene lost 1 base and the J gene lost 3 bases, with 16 bases spanning the gap. This CDR3 contains 17 residues. CDR1 and CDR2 (germline): SNHLY, FYNNEI. The CDR3 here is CASSEEGTGAYNQPQHF. The DNA of the CDR3 is TGTGCCAGCAGTGAAGAGGGAACAGGTGCCTACAATCAGCCCCAGCATTTT.

CDR3 region: CASSLGDTGGGEQFF. CDR3 nucleotides: TGTGCCAGCAGTTTGGGGGACACAGGGGGAGGAGAGCAGTTCTTC. The V gene is TRBV28, the J gene TRBJ2-1, with 8 positions matching TRBD1. Trimming removed 3 bases from V and 10 bases from J; junction bases left unmatched: 11. The CDR3 runs to 15 residues. Germline V lookup: CDR1 MDHEN, CDR2 SYDVKM.